The T cell receptor (beta chain) under discussion was sequenced for a study of human T cells and chemical hapten exposure (dated by TCRdb to the early 2020s). Regarding the complete study: For sensitization, 2% DPC in acetone was applied to a 2 cm by 2 cm area of upper inner arm skin. This study followed changes in the peripheral blood TCR repertoire in vivo during primary and secondary sensitization of alopecia patients to the hapten diphenylcyclopropenone (DPC). Patients additionally received weekly therapeutic DPC doses to the scalp throughout the approximately 25-week study period. About 28 alopecia patients gave blood for TCR sequencing at one to four time points (pre-sensitization, 2, 6 and 24 weeks). The libraries were sequenced as a pool, and the TCR yield per sample differed mostly because of small variations in library volumes within the pool. Blood samples were taken from patients before sensitization (week 0) and then at 2, 6 and about 24 weeks after DPC sensitization. Most of the patients in the cohort were female, and the cohort covered alopecia areata with under or over 50% scalp involvement, alopecia totalis and alopecia universalis. Patch testing on the upper back used Finn chambers containing 0.01% DPC, with scoring done after 6 days according to International Contact Dermatitis Research Group standards.

Results the study describes overall, beyond this receptor: Because every patient had alopecia, a presumed autoimmune disease, the patients' immune response might differ from that of healthy individuals. After repeated subsampling, the strength of the expansion versus patch-test correlation and the threshold at which it became significant changed. Patch test score correlated positively with the number of PT1 expanded TCRs, reaching significance at thresholds 8, 16 and 32 but not at 4. Compared with pre-sensitization or healthy control sets, expanded TCRs formed significantly more large CDR3 similarity clusters, which is consistent with antigen-driven responses. DPC sensitization did not change how many TCRs were above 1 in 1000 frequency, and no evidence was found of alterations in global repertoire structure.

V is pared back by 1 base and J by 4 bases, with 7 bases lying between the germline termini. Reading from cysteine to phenylalanine, the CDR3 counts 13 amino acids. Only CDR3 DNA remains: 39 bases, in frame from the first base. CDR1 LGHNA and CDR2 YSLEER are derived from the germline V gene. The library was prepared using RACE. The reads were generated on a NextSeq 500. During library preparation, unique molecular identifiers were attached to individual cDNA molecules so that TCRs could be counted quantitatively and reproducibly. From each blood RNA sample, both TCR alpha and TCR beta chains were sequenced. Regarding the original processing steps: Samples had a median of roughly 91,000 TCRs, with a range from about 23,224 to 750,000. V, J and CDR3 annotation of the TCR reads was performed with the Decombinator software suite. Every sample was subsampled to the same number of TCRs (28,000) for the PS versus PT1 abundance plots. Expanded TCRs were defined as absent before sensitization and observed at least eight times at the 2-week time point. TCRdb passed the public sequencing reads through fastp at Q25 and MiXCR, retaining productive beta sequences. Records with the same CDR3 protein are collapsed into one entry carrying the most frequent genes and DNA. In this record, the V and J calls reflect TCRdb's handling and not the investigators' own analysis. This sample holds under 75,000 distinct CDR3 sequences; around 10% were observed only once. Roughly 1.3% of the sample rests with the top ten.

The time point label on this specimen signifies: patch test 3, about 24 weeks after DPC sensitization. The intended sense of this specimen's treatment or condition label: therapeutic diphenylcyclopropenone sensitization with weekly scalp DPC. At every patch-test visit, the blood draw took place before the patch test was put on. Patients were considered eligible if aged 18 to 70, diagnosed with alopecia and deemed suitable for DPC therapy, and patients were excluded if pregnant. Total RNA was extracted from unfractionated whole blood collected in Tempus Blood RNA tubes. For this clonotype: What this receptor recognizes is not known. Base qualities are not at hand, and no much larger clone is one base apart.

The material was whole blood, obtained in connection with sensitization to the hapten diphenylcyclopropenone (DPC). The sequence joins TRBV4-3 to TRBJ1-2; the best D guess is TRBD1, with 6 bases matching. The TCR comes from a woman aged 45 to 65 with alopecia areata. Some clones in this sample may be carry-over from other donors' samples. Here is the DNA: TGCGCCAGCAGCCAAGTGGACAGCTATGGCTACACCTTC. It codes for CASSQVDSYGYTF.